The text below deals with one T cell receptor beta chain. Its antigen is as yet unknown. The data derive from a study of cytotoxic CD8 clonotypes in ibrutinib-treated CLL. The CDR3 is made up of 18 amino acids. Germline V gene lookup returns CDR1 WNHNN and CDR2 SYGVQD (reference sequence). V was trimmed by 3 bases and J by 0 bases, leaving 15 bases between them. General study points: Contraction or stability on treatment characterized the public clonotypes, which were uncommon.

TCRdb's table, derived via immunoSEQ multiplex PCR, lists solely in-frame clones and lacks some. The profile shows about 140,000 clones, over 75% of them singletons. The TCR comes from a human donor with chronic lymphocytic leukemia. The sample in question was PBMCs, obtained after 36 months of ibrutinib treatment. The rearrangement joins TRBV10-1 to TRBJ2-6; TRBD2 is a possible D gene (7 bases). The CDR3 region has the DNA TGCGCCAGCAGTGATTCGCGGGGGCTTTACTCTGGGGCCAACGTCCTGACTTTC. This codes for CASSDSRGLYSGANVLTF.